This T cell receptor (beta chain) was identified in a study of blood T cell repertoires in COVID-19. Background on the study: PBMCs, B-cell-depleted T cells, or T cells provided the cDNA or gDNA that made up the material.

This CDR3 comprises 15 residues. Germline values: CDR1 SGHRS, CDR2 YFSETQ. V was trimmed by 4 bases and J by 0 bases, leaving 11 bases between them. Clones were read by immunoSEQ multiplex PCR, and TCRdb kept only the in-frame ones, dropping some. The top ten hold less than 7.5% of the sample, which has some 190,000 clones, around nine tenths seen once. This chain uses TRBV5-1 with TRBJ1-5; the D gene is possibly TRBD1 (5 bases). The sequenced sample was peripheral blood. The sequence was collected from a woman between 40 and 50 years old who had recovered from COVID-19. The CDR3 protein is CASSPDSTSNQPQHF. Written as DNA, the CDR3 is TGCGCCAGCAGCCCTGACAGTACTAGCAATCAGCCCCAGCATTTT.